The 9 T cell receptor beta chains in this list originate from one sample, sequenced in a study of CD8+ T cells in alopecia areata. The treatment denotes: oral pan-JAK inhibitor, 5-10 mg twice daily. Investigators isolated RNA and reverse transcribed it into cDNA to act as the sequencing template. The protocol was immunoSEQ multiplex PCR, while the TCRdb copy is restricted to in-frame clones and leaves out a portion. The sample holds tens of thousands of clones; about 71% are singletons and the top ten take 17%. This material consisted of CD8+ T cells sorted from blood, taken around week 44, from a patient treated with tofacitinib. The receptors derive from a human donor with alopecia areata.

This clone was found once. J is TRBJ2-1 and V is TRBV4-3; no reliable D call. Germline CDR1 is LGHNA and CDR2 is YSLEER. The CDR3 is made up of 15 amino acids. V lost 0 bases, J lost 4 bases, and 10 bases lay in between. The CDR3 protein is CASSQDRVGYNEQFF. As DNA, the CDR3 is TGCGCCAGCAGCCAAGACCGGGTGGGGTACAATGAGCAGTTCTTC.

This chain joins TRBV7-9 and TRBJ2-7; TRBD1 or TRBD2 may be the D gene (5 bases each). CDR3 length equals 15 residues. V lost 2 bases and J lost 4, with 15 bases in between. Germline V gene sequence: CDR1 SEHNR, CDR2 FQNEAQ (reference sequence). CDR3 sequence (DNA): TGTGCCAGCAGCTTATCAGGGACGGAGGATTACGAGCAGTACTTC. It is translated as CASSLSGTEDYEQYF.

This clone has a single count. The CDR3 loop is CASSDVNTGELFF. The DNA for the CDR3 is TGCGCCAGCAGTGATGTGAACACCGGGGAGCTGTTTTTT. The rearrangement links TRBV10-1 to TRBJ2-2; D call uncertain. The CDR3 runs 13 residues. CDR1 WNHNN and CDR2 SYGVQD come from the germline V gene (reference sequence). The V end was cut by 3 bases, the J end by 1 base, with 3 bases between.

This clone was observed a handful of times. This chain uses TRBV29-1 with TRBJ2-7, with 8 bases fitting TRBD1. J was trimmed by 0 bases and V by 5 bases; bases with no gene match: 3. The CDR3 extends over 13 amino acids. Germline V gene data show CDR1 as SQVTM and CDR2 as ANQGSEA. The CDR3 here is CSVRTGISYEQYF. The CDR3 region has the DNA TGCAGCGTTAGGACAGGGATCTCCTACGAGCAGTACTTC.

In this sample, this clone turned up a few times. This chain uses TRBV7-9 with TRBJ2-3, with a weak D call TRBD2 (7 bases). The V end was cut by 8 bases, the J end by 2 bases, with 14 bases between. The CDR3 is 14 amino acids. The germline CDR1 and CDR2 sequences are SEHNR and FQNEAQ (reference sequence). The CDR3 loop reads CASQTAGATDTQYF. The CDR3 nucleotides read TGTGCCAGCCAGACGGCGGGGGCCACAGATACGCAGTATTTT.

This chain connects TRBV19 to TRBJ2-1; 9 bases fit TRBD2. J gave up 3 bases and V 5 bases, and 2 bases lay outside the gene matches. Germline values: CDR1 LNHDA, CDR2 SQIVND (reference sequence). The CDR3 runs to 14 residues. The CDR3, as DNA: TGTGCCAGTAGTGGCGGGGGGGTCTACAATGAGCAGTTCTTC. It is translated as CASSGGGVYNEQFF.

The chain recombines TRBV2 with TRBJ1-1, with D possibly being TRBD1 (5 bases). Germline V lookup: CDR1 SNHLY, CDR2 FYNNEI. Trimming stripped 2 bases from V and 5 bases from J, with 15 bases between. CDR3 length: 15 amino acids. This chain's CDR3 is CASSERRQDITEAFF. The CDR3 coding sequence is TGTGCCAGCAGTGAACGTCGCCAGGACATTACTGAAGCTTTCTTT.

With regard to this clone: The conserved phenylalanine or tryptophan normally closing the CDR3 is absent here, so this likely arose from a read error. No DNA is shown, since the ends of the CDR3 on it are uncertain; the CDR3 is the one TCRdb lists. CDR3 region: CAWRQGTGLSY. This chain joins TRBV30 and TRBJ2-7; the listed D gene, TRBD1, was not tested against the DNA. The germline gives CDR1 GTSNPN, CDR2 SVGIG (reference sequence). The CDR3 is 11 amino acids in total, end residues counted.

The DNA for the CDR3 is TGTGCCAGCAGCTTATACGTGAACACTGAAGCTTTCTTT. This codes for CASSLYVNTEAFF. The chain is built from TRBV7-3 and TRBJ1-1; D gene uncertain. Germline-derived CDR1 and CDR2 are SGHTA and FQGTGA. This CDR3 comprises 13 residues. Trimming removed 2 bases at V and 0 bases at J, with 4 bases between.